Following are 19 T cell receptor beta chains from one sample sequenced in a study of follicular helper T cells after annual influenza vaccination. The assay was immunoSEQ multiplex PCR, and TCRdb's table has in-frame clones only and misses some. The sample holds 25,000 to 35,000 clones; 80% to 90% are singletons and the top ten take about 1.2%. The time point: 2014-2015 season, pre-vaccination. The material sequenced was CXCR5+ CD38- circulating T follicular helper cells from blood, taken on the day of influenza vaccination. The subset was: circulating Tfh, non-naive CD4+CXCR5+PD-1+ (ICOS+CD38+ or ICOS-CD38-). Receptors originate from an adult who received the influenza vaccine.

The CDR3 loop reads CASSTGSGTILEQYF. CDR3 nucleotides: TGTGCCAGCAGCACTGGTAGCGGGACGATTCTCGAGCAGTACTTC. The chain recombines TRBV5-6 with TRBJ2-7; 8 positions match TRBD2. Trimming took 4 bases from V and 6 from J; bases not matched to a gene: 12. Germline assignment: CDR1 SGHDT and CDR2 YYEEEE. The CDR3 loop spans 15 amino acids.

The genes are TRBV29-1 and TRBJ2-3; tentative D call: TRBD2 (5 bases). This CDR3 contains 13 residues. Looked up from germline, CDR1 is SQVTM and CDR2 is ANQGSEA. Trimming took off 7 bases at V and 0 bases at J, with 11 bases between the two ends. CDR3 protein: CSARTASTDTQYF. CDR3 in DNA: TGCAGCGCCCGGACTGCTAGCACAGATACGCAGTATTTT.

The V gene is TRBV30, the J gene TRBJ1-5; TRBD1 is a possible D gene (6 bases). This CDR3 contains 14 residues. Trimming removed 3 bases from V and 3 bases from J, with 12 bases in between. From germline, CDR1 is GTSNPN and CDR2 SVGIG (reference sequence). CDR3 nucleotide sequence: TGTGCCTGGAGCCGAGGGGGTCCCAATCAGCCCCAGCATTTT. Translation gives CAWSRGGPNQPQHF.

V gene TRBV5-4 combines with J gene TRBJ2-3; 8 nucleotides agree with TRBD2. In germline, CDR1 is SGHNT, CDR2 YYREEE (reference sequence). The CDR3 consists of 16 residues. Trimming took 1 base from V and 1 from J; bases not matched to a gene: 5. The DNA for the CDR3 is TGTGCCAGCAGCTTGCGGCGGGAGGCGGGCACAGATACGCAGTATTTT. It codes for CASSLRREAGTDTQYF.

The gene calls are TRBV11-2 and TRBJ2-7, with 10 nucleotides matching TRBD2. The germline V gene encodes CDR1 SGHAT and CDR2 FQNNGV. Trimming removed 3 bases from V and 1 base from J; junction bases left unmatched: 3. The CDR3 contains 15 residues. CDR3: CASSFSGGPSYEQYF. The DNA for the CDR3 is TGTGCCAGCAGCTTTAGCGGGGGGCCATCCTACGAGCAGTACTTC. Variable domain in full (rest from reference TRBV11-2 and TRBJ2-7): EAGVAQSPRYKIIEKRQSVAFWCNPISGHATLYWYQQILGQGPKLLIQFQNNGVVDDSQLPKDRFSAERLKGVDSTLKIQPAKLEDSAVYLCASSFSGGPSYEQYFGPGTRLTVT.

This clone was observed a single time. The CDR3 DNA follows: TGTGCCAGCAGCCAATCCAGGGGCACTGAAGCTTTCTTT. It yields the protein CASSQSRGTEAFF. The chain carries TRBV16 and TRBJ1-1; D is possibly TRBD1 (6 bases). V gave up 0 bases and J gave up 4 bases, with 6 bases separating them. Germline CDR1 reads KGHSY; CDR2 reads FQNENV. The CDR3 spans 13 residues.

V usage is TRBV6-5 and J usage is TRBJ2-5; possibly TRBD1 for D (6 bases). In germline, CDR1 is MNHEY, CDR2 SVGAGI. This CDR3 is 13 amino acids long. Trimming pared 6 bases from V and 5 bases from J, leaving 13 bases between. The CDR3 DNA follows: TGTGCCAGCAGCATCTTGAGGGGGGAGACCCAGTACTTC. Its protein product is CASSILRGETQYF.

This clone came up once. Other DNA sequences in this specimen translate into the identical CDR3. The V call is TRBV7-9, the J call TRBJ1-5, with D possibly matching TRBD1 (6 bases). CDR3 length: 16 residues. Germline CDR1 and CDR2: SEHNR and FQNEAQ (reference sequence). Trimming left V 5 bases short and J 1 base short, with 15 bases between. This chain's CDR3 is CASSPGGGRSNQPQHF. DNA for the CDR3: TGTGCCAGCAGCCCCGGGGGGGGGCGAAGCAATCAGCCCCAGCATTTT.

The rearrangement uses TRBV7-2 and TRBJ1-2; 7 nucleotides agree with TRBD1. Germline V gene sequence: CDR1 SGHTA, CDR2 FQGNSA. The CDR3 has 14 amino acids. Losses at the gene ends were 2 bases for V and 8 bases for J; bases not matched to a gene: 8. DNA for the CDR3: TGTGCCAGCAGCTTAAAGGAGGGGGCGGGGGGCTACACCTTC. It is translated as CASSLKEGAGGYTF.

This clone was picked up a small number of times. This sequence joins TRBV19 and TRBJ2-3; 7 bases are a match to TRBD1. Germline lookup yields CDR1 LNHDA and CDR2 SQIVND (reference sequence). With V trimmed by 3 bases and J by 5 bases, 8 bases remained unmatched. The CDR3 runs to 15 residues. The CDR3 loop reads CASSISPGGIDTQYF. CDR3 DNA sequence: TGTGCCAGTAGTATCTCACCAGGGGGAATAGATACGCAGTATTTT.

V and J are TRBV4-1 and TRBJ2-5; D possibly corresponds to TRBD2 (5 bases). V dropped 0 bases and J dropped 4 bases, with 12 bases sitting between them. Germline lookup yields CDR1 MGHRA and CDR2 YSYEKL. The CDR3 length is 15 residues. CDR3 region: CASSQDGVWGETQYF. For the CDR3, the DNA is TGCGCCAGCAGCCAAGACGGGGTCTGGGGAGAGACCCAGTACTTC.

The gene calls are TRBV15 and TRBJ2-3, with D possibly TRBD1 on 6 matching bases. Germline CDR1 and CDR2: LNHNV and YYDKDF (reference sequence). The CDR3 has 18 amino acids. The V end lost 0 bases, the J end lost 2 bases, and 18 bases lay between the germline ends. The CDR3 protein is CATSRDHHSGTITDTQYF. The DNA of the CDR3 is TGTGCCACCAGCAGAGATCATCACTCCGGGACAATCACAGATACGCAGTATTTT.

The chain carries TRBV9 and TRBJ1-5; D uncertain. Deletions cut 3 bases from V and 4 bases from J, with 8 bases between. Germline CDR1 reads SGDLS; CDR2 reads YYNGEE. This CDR3 has 13 amino acids. CDR3 DNA sequence: TGTGCCAGCAGCGCAGCGGAAAATCAGCCCCAGCATTTT. Translating gives CASSAAENQPQHF.

The chain is built from TRBV5-1 and TRBJ2-3; 9 nucleotides agree with TRBD1. This CDR3 spans 14 amino acids. Germline-derived CDR1 and CDR2 are SGHRS and YFSETQ. V shed 6 bases, J shed 4 bases, and the junction held 6 bases outside the gene matches. The CDR3 loop reads CASIKGQGPDTQYF. Written as DNA, the CDR3 is TGCGCCAGCATAAAGGGACAGGGCCCAGATACGCAGTATTTT.

The CDR3 DNA follows: TGTGCCAGCAGCCTCGAGCGGGGCACAGATACGCAGTATTTT. This gives the protein CASSLERGTDTQYF. The chain has TRBV5-8 and TRBJ2-3; a possible D gene is TRBD2 (6 bases). The CDR3 covers 14 residues. Germline V gene sequence: CDR1 SGHTS, CDR2 YDEGEE. Trimming took 4 bases from V and 1 from J, leaving 10 bases between them.

The chain recombines TRBV6-6 with TRBJ2-2, with 12 bases identical to TRBD2. Germline V gives CDR1 MNHNY, CDR2 SVGAGI (reference sequence). There are 15 residues in the CDR3. After removal of 5 bases from V and 5 bases from J, the junction contained 3 bases not matched to a gene. The CDR3 sequence is CASSLTSGRTGELFF. Here the CDR3 DNA reads TGTGCCAGCAGTCTTACTAGCGGGAGGACCGGGGAGCTGTTTTTT.

The chain is built from TRBV5-1 and TRBJ1-1, with D unclear. Germline values: CDR1 SGHRS, CDR2 YFSETQ. The CDR3 spans 14 residues. The V gene lost 3 bases and the J gene lost 3 bases, with 12 bases spanning the gap. The chain's CDR3 is CASSSSGGDTEAFF. CDR3 sequence (DNA): TGCGCCAGCAGCTCGTCGGGTGGTGACACTGAAGCTTTCTTT.

V usage is TRBV12-5 and J usage is TRBJ2-3; tentatively, D is TRBD1 (6 bases). V was trimmed by 1 base and J by 2 bases, leaving 10 bases between them. Germline-derived CDR1 and CDR2 are LGHNT and FRNRAP. The CDR3 sequence is 15 residues long. The CDR3 region is CASGLGGTTTDTQYF. CDR3 bases: TGTGCTAGTGGTTTGGGAGGGACAACCACAGATACGCAGTATTTT.

J is TRBJ2-7 and V is TRBV15; D is uncertain. Trimming shortened V by 0 bases and J by 4 bases, and 19 bases separated the two germline ends. The CDR3 covers 17 residues. Germline V gene lookup returns CDR1 LNHNV and CDR2 YYDKDF (reference sequence). The CDR3 coding sequence is TGTGCCACCAGCAGAGATCTGGTCTCCGGATCGACATACGAGCAGTACTTC. Translating it yields CATSRDLVSGSTYEQYF.